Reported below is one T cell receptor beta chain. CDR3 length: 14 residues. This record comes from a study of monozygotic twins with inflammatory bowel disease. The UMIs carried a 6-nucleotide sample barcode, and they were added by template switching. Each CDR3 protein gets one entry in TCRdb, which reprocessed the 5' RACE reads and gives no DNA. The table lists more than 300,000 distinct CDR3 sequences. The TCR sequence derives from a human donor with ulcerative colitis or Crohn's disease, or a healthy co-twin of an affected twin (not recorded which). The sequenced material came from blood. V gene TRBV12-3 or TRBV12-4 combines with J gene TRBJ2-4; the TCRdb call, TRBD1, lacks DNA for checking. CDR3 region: CASRAGTGVNIQYF.